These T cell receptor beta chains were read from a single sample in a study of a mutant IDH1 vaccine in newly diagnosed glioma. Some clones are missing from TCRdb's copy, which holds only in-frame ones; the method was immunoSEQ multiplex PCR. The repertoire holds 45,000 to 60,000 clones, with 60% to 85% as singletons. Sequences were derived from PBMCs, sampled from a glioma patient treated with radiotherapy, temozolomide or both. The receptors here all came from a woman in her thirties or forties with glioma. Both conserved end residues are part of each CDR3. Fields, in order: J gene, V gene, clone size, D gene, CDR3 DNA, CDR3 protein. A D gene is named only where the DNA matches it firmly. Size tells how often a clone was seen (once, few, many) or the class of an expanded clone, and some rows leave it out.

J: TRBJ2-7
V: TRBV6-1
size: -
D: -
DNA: TGTGCCAGCAGACCCATCCGGGACCTAGTACGCGAGCAGTACTTC
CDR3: CASRPIRDLVREQYF

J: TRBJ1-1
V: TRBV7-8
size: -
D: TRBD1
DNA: TGTGCCAGCAGCCTTGGACAGGGCGGGAGGACTGAAGCTTTCTTT
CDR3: CASSLGQGGRTEAFF

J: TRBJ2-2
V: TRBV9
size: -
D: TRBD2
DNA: TGTGCCAGCAGCGTAGCGGGGGGCGGGGAGCTGTTTTTT
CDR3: CASSVAGGGELFF

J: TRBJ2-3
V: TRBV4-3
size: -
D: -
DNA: TGCGCCAGCAGCCTGAGGGAAGGCACAGATACGCAGTATTTT
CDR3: CASSLREGTDTQYF

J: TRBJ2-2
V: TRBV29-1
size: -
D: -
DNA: TGCAGCGCCGACCCGGGGAGAGCCACCGGGGAGCTGTTTTTT
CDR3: CSADPGRATGELFF

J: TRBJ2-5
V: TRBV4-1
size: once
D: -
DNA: TGCGCCAGCAGCCAAGCCATACGGGCCCGCGTTGGAGAGACCCAGTACTTC
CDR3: CASSQAIRARVGETQYF

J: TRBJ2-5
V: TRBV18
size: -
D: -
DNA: TGTGCCAGCTCACCCTTGAGTTACGGCAGGCAAGGGCAAGAGACCCAGTACTTC
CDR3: CASSPLSYGRQGQETQYF

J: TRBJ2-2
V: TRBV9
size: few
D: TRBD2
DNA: TGTGCCAGCAGCCTAGCGGGCAGCACCGGGGAGCTGTTTTTT
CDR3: CASSLAGSTGELFF

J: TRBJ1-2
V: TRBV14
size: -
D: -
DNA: TGTGCCAGCAGCCAAAAACTAAACTATGGCTACACCTTC
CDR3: CASSQKLNYGYTF

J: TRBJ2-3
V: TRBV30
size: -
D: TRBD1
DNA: TGTGCCTGGAGTGTAAGGCAGGGGGTATCCGATACGCAGTATTTT
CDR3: CAWSVRQGVSDTQYF

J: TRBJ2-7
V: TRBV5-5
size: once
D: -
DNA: TGTGCCAGCAGCTACTCCTACGAGCAGTACTTC
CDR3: CASSYSYEQYF

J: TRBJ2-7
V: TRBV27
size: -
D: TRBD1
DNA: TGTGCCAGCAGTTTACAGGGACAGGCTAAAGAGCAGTACTTC
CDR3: CASSLQGQAKEQYF

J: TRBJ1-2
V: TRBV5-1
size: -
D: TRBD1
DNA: TGCGCCAGCAGCTTAGGACAGGGTCTTGGTGGCTACACCTTC
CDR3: CASSLGQGLGGYTF

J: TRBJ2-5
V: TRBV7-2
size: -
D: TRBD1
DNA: TGTGCCAGCACCATGACAGGGGGCTATAGTAAAGAGACCCAGTACTTC
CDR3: CASTMTGGYSKETQYF

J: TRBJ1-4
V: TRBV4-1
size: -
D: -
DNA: TGCGCCAGCAGCCACCCCCCGGGGGGGTCGGCTAATGAAAAACTGTTTTTT
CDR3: CASSHPPGGSANEKLFF

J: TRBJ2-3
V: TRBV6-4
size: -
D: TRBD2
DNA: TGTGCCAGCAAGCCTGCTAGCGGGGCCCCAGATACGCAGTATTTT
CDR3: CASKPASGAPDTQYF

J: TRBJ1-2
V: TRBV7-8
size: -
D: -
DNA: TGTGCCAGCAGCTTAGACGGGAGCAACTATGGCTACACCTTC
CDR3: CASSLDGSNYGYTF

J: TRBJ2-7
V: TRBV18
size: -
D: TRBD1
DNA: TGTGCCAGCTCACCACCAGGACAGGCCCTCTACGAGCAGTACTTC
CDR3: CASSPPGQALYEQYF

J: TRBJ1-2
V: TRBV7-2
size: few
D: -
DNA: TGTGCCAGCAACGGTCGGAATGGCTACACCTTC
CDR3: CASNGRNGYTF

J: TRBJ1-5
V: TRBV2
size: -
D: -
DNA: TGTGCCAGCAGTGATGCCAATCAGCCCCAGCATTTT
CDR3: CASSDANQPQHF

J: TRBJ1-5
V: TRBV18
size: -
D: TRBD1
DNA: TGTGCCAGCTCACCGGGACAGTATAGCAATCAGCCCCAGCATTTT
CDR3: CASSPGQYSNQPQHF

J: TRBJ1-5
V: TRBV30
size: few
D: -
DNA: TGTGCCGCAACCGGGGGAAATCAGCCCCAGCATTTT
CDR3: CAATGGNQPQHF

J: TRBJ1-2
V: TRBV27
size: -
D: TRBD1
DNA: TGTGCCAGCAGTTTCACGGGACAGGATCCCTCAAACTATGGCTACACCTTC
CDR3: CASSFTGQDPSNYGYTF

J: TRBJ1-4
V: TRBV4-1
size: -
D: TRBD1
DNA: TGCGCCAGCAGCCAGGGGAGGGGGCTATATGAAAAACTGTTTTTT
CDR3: CASSQGRGLYEKLFF